The clone carrying this T cell receptor beta chain came up many times. Its antigen is currently unknown. Bone marrow was sampled from every patient at the time of active disease. This sample was taken from a study of read filtering for tumor transcriptome and immune sequencing. Study-level information: Revised staging placed eight or nine patients in R-ISS I, about 17 in II, 7 in III. TCR-mapped reads were about 4 to 11 million with IR-seq versus roughly 80 to 1,300 with RNA-seq.

Trimming pared 3 bases from V and 6 bases from J, leaving 17 bases between. In germline, CDR1 is KGHDR, CDR2 SFDVKD. The CDR3 runs to 16 residues. Study conclusions and caveats: This fraction held mixed bone marrow immune cells after CD138-negative sorting.

The library was built from roughly 400 ng RNA with molecular barcoded adaptors for alpha/delta and beta/gamma chains. TCRdb reanalysed the reads using MiXCR and keeps one entry per CDR3 protein. Here the sample spans over 50,000 distinct CDR3 sequences, roughly 19% being singletons. V gene TRBV24-1 combines with J gene TRBJ2-1, with D uncertain. The clonotype originates from a donor at least 40 years old with multiple myeloma. The specimen sequenced was a population of CD138-negative cells sorted from bone marrow. The CDR3 sequence: CATSDPPGVLGNEQFF. Here the CDR3 DNA reads TGTGCCACCAGTGATCCCCCTGGGGTTCTGGGCAATGAGCAGTTCTTC.